This T cell receptor (beta chain) was profiled in a study of blood T cell repertoires in COVID-19. At the level of the study: There were acute and convalescent COVID-19 samples, and they came from the United States, Italy and Spain. Sources were T cells, B-cell-depleted T cells, or PBMCs; the material itself was cDNA or gDNA.

The length of the CDR3 is 15 residues. The ends were cut back, 0 bases at V and 1 base at J, with 8 bases in the middle. The germline gives CDR1 SGHRS, CDR2 YFSETQ. The table came from immunoSEQ multiplex PCR; TCRdb's copy has only in-frame clones and leaves some out. The sample lists about 40,000 clones; about four fifths were seen once. The chain employs TRBV5-1 and TRBJ2-1; tentatively, D is TRBD2 (5 bases). This TCR derives from a human donor with acute or convalescent COVID-19. The donor label of this sample is uncertain. The sequenced material came from peripheral blood. The CDR3 protein is CASSLGEGSYNEQFF. In DNA, the CDR3 is TGCGCCAGCAGCTTGGGCGAGGGTTCCTACAATGAGCAGTTCTTC.